This T cell receptor (beta chain) was observed in a study of Tregs in tolerant kidney transplant recipients. Turning to this clone: Its antigen is not known.

Germline values: CDR1 SGHTS, CDR2 YDEGEE. Trimming removed 3 bases from V and 12 bases from J, with 22 bases in between. The CDR3 covers 14 residues. Study results and limitations: The most relevant donor-specific Treg TCRbeta repertoire apparently came from expansion with activated donor B cells.

Using immunoSEQ multiplex PCR, the repertoire was profiled, and TCRdb retains in-frame clones only, with some absent. Among 40,000 to 50,000 clones listed, 91% were seen once. CD4+CD25+CD127- Tregs, CD4+CD25- non-Tregs, CD4 and CD8 cells were sorted. The chain joins TRBV5-8 to TRBJ2-7; tentative D call: TRBD1 (6 bases). What was sequenced was Tregs from blood. This sequence originates from a human donor in good health. CDR3 amino acids: CASSYQITGNDWYF. DNA of the CDR3: TGTGCCAGCAGCTATCAGATAACAGGGAATGATTGGTACTTC.